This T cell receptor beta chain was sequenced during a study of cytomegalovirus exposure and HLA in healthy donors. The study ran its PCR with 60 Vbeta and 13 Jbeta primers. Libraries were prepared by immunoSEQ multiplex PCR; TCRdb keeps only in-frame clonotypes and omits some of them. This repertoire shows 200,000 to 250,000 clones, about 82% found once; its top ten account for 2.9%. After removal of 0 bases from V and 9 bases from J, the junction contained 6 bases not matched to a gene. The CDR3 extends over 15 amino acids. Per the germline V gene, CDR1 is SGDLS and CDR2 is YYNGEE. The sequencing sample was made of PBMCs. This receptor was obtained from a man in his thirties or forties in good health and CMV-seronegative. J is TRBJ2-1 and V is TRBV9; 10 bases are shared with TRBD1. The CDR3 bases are TGTGCCAGCAGCGTAGTAAGACAGGGGGCCGGTGAGCAGTTCTTC. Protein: CASSVVRQGAGEQFF.